The T cell receptor (beta chain) described here comes from a study of blood T cell repertoires in COVID-19. Deletions cut 3 bases from V and 7 bases from J, with 16 bases between. There are 14 residues in the CDR3. CDR1 and CDR2 (germline): MDHEN, SYDVKM. Per the study methods: Cell counts per sample came from amplifying reference gene primers. The table came from immunoSEQ multiplex PCR; TCRdb's copy has only in-frame clones and leaves some out. V and J calls and clone size are those listed in that table; D and trimming were worked out from the DNA. The table shows 230,000 or so clones, with 80% to 85% occurring only once.

The chain combines TRBV28 with TRBJ2-7; D is unresolved. This TCR came from a man aged 45-60 years who had recovered from COVID-19. The specimen sequenced was PBMCs or T cells enriched from blood (not recorded which). CDR3 bases: TGTGCCAGCAGTTTCTCCGCTGGAACCGGGGAGCAGTACTTC. Its translation: CASSFSAGTGEQYF.